The 13 T cell receptor beta chains listed next were all sequenced from one sample in a study of blood T cell repertoires in COVID-19 (dated by TCRdb to about 2020). The library was produced with the immunoSEQ multiplex PCR assay. TCRdb's version of the immuneACCESS table is confined to in-frame rearrangements and falls short of the full clone set. An unresolved V gene accounts for under half of the shortfall where checked; the remainder is of unknown origin. Recorded for this sample are approximately 210,000 clones; around 94% of them occurred a single time. Jointly, the top ten make up 0.6% to 0.9% of the sample. Input material: peripheral blood. The receptors shown here come from a man aged 25-40 years with COVID-19, enrolled during active disease.

The chain uses TRBV11-2 and TRBJ1-2; 7 bases line up with TRBD1. Germline CDR1 SGHAT, CDR2 FQNNGV. This CDR3 comprises 13 residues. The V and J ends lost 5 bases and 3 bases, in that order; junction bases with no gene match: 3. This chain's CDR3 is CASSIDRDYGYTF. The CDR3 DNA reads as TGTGCCAGCAGCATCGACAGGGACTATGGCTACACCTTC.

V and J are TRBV5-4 and TRBJ2-1, with 8 bases that match TRBD2. The CDR3 extends over 15 amino acids. With 2 bases clipped from V and 6 bases from J, the junction kept 7 bases outside the gene matches. Germline V CDR1 and CDR2: SGHNT, YYREEE (reference sequence). The CDR3 protein is CASSLPRGGFNEQFF. CDR3 in DNA: TGTGCCAGCAGCTTACCACGGGGGGGCTTCAATGAGCAGTTCTTC.

CDR3 nucleotides: TGTGCCAGCAGTGAGTTCGGGACAGCCTACGAGCAGTACTTC. It translates to CASSEFGTAYEQYF. The V gene is TRBV6-1, the J gene TRBJ2-7; 7 positions agree with TRBD1. With V trimmed by 3 bases and J by 2 bases, 4 bases remained unmatched. Looked up from germline, CDR1 is MNHNS and CDR2 is SASEGT. The CDR3 is 14 residues long.

The gene calls are TRBV19 and TRBJ2-7, with 7 bases fitting TRBD1. CDR3 length: 15 residues. Per germline, CDR1 LNHDA and CDR2 SQIVND (reference sequence). J gave up 3 bases and V 5 bases, and 10 bases lay outside the gene matches. DNA for the CDR3: TGTGCCAGTAGTGGTGGATCCCGGGACAGCTACGAGCAGTACTTC. Its translation: CASSGGSRDSYEQYF.

The chain carries TRBV30 and TRBJ1-1; 9 nucleotides line up with TRBD1. Per germline, CDR1 GTSNPN and CDR2 SVGIG (reference sequence). The CDR3 extends over 13 amino acids. The V and J ends lost 4 bases and 5 bases, in that order; junction bases with no gene match: 5. CDR3 protein: CAWTKDRGTEAFF. In nucleotides, the CDR3 is TGTGCCTGGACCAAGGACAGGGGTACTGAAGCTTTCTTT.

The CDR3 DNA reads as TGTGCCATCAGCCGCGGACAGGGTGGGGTCCATGGCTACACCTTC. Translating it yields CAISRGQGGVHGYTF. The chain uses TRBV10-3 and TRBJ1-2; 8 nucleotides align to TRBD1. The CDR3 totals 15 residues. V lost 6 bases and J lost 6; bases outside the gene matches: 12. Germline V lookup: CDR1 ENHRY, CDR2 SYGVKD.

The chain uses TRBV3-1 (or the pseudogene TRBV3-2) and TRBJ2-3, with 10 bases identical to TRBD2. V dropped 1 base and J dropped 6; count of bases not matched to a gene: 7. The length of the CDR3 is 16 residues. Germline lookup yields CDR1 LGHDT and CDR2 YNNKEL (reference sequence). CDR3 residues: CASSQALSGGQDTQYF. The DNA for the CDR3 is TGTGCCAGCAGCCAAGCCCTTAGCGGGGGGCAGGATACGCAGTATTTT.

The V gene is TRBV9, the J gene TRBJ2-2; 9 bases line up with TRBD1. The length of the CDR3 is 16 residues. V gave up 4 bases and J gave up 4 bases; unmatched junction bases: 8. The V gene's germline CDR1 is SGDLS and CDR2 YYNGEE. For the CDR3, the DNA is TGTGCCAGCAGCCCTTCCGGGACAGGGTCCACCGGGGAGCTGTTTTTT. This encodes CASSPSGTGSTGELFF.

The chain joins TRBV19 to TRBJ2-7; TRBD1 matches 9 bases. J was trimmed by 2 bases and V by 2 bases; bases with no gene match: 1. There are 14 residues in the CDR3. Germline lookup yields CDR1 LNHDA and CDR2 SQIVND (reference sequence). CDR3 amino acids: CASSIRTGAYEQYF. Here the CDR3 DNA reads TGTGCCAGTAGTATAAGGACAGGGGCCTACGAGCAGTACTTC.

The V call is TRBV19, the J call TRBJ2-5, with D possibly TRBD1 on 5 matching bases. The CDR3 sequence is 15 residues long. Germline lookup yields CDR1 LNHDA and CDR2 SQIVND (reference sequence). Trimming removed 4 bases from V and 1 base from J, with 13 bases in between. DNA for the CDR3: TGTGCCAGTAGTACCCAAACAGGATTCCAAGAGACCCAGTACTTC. Encoded protein: CASSTQTGFQETQYF.

The V and J genes are TRBV6-5 and TRBJ1-5, with 10 bases lining up with TRBD1. The V and J ends lost 6 bases and 5 bases, in that order; junction bases with no gene match: 7. The CDR3 covers 15 residues. From germline, CDR1 is MNHEY and CDR2 SVGAGI. CDR3 protein: CASRGRQGADQPQHF. The CDR3, as DNA: TGTGCCAGCAGGGGCCGACAGGGGGCAGATCAGCCCCAGCATTTT.

The rearrangement links TRBV6-5 to TRBJ1-2; D perhaps matches TRBD1 (6 bases). This CDR3 spans 14 amino acids. The V gene's germline CDR1 is MNHEY and CDR2 SVGAGI. V lost 4 bases, J lost 4 bases, and 13 bases lay in between. The CDR3, as DNA: TGTGCCAGCAGTTCTAACAGGGAAGGCTATGGCTACACCTTC. This translates into CASSSNREGYGYTF.

This chain uses TRBV10-3 with TRBJ2-7, with 15 bases fitting TRBD2. V trimming: 4 bases; J trimming: 2 bases; junction bases outside the gene matches: 3. There are 16 residues in the CDR3. Germline V gene sequence: CDR1 ENHRY, CDR2 SYGVKD. The CDR3 nucleotides read TGTGCCATCAGTGGCGGGACTAGCGGGGGGACCTACGAGCAGTACTTC. This codes for CAISGGTSGGTYEQYF.